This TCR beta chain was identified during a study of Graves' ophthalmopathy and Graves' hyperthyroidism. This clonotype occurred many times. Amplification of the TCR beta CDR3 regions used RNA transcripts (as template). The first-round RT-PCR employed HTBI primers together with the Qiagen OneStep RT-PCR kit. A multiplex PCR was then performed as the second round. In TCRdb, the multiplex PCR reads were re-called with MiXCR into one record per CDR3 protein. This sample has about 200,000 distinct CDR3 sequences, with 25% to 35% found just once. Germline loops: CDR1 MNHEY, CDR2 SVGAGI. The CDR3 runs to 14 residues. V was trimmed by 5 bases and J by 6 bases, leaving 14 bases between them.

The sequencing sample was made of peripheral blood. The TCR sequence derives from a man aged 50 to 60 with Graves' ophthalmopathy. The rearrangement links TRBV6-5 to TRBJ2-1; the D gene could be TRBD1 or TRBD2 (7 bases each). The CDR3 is CASSPGGEPNEQFF. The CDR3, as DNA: TGTGCCAGCAGTCCAGGGGGGGAACCCAATGAGCAGTTCTTC.